The 28 T cell receptor beta chains in this list originate from one sample, sequenced in a study of identical twins. MiXCR, run by TCRdb on the 5' RACE reads, gives a single entry per CDR3 protein. The data hold 350,000 to 450,000 distinct CDR3 sequences, with less than 20% observed a single time. What was sequenced was naive T cells sorted from blood. These receptors all stem from a man over 45 in good health.

This clonotype was observed a few times. V is TRBV6-1 and J is TRBJ2-2; tentative D call: TRBD1 (5 bases). The CDR3 spans 13 residues. The ends were cut back, 6 bases at V and 6 bases at J, with 11 bases in the middle. Per germline, CDR1 MNHNS and CDR2 SASEGT. For the CDR3, the DNA is TGTGCCAGCAGCCCCGTCAGGGCCGGGGAGCTGTTTTTT. Encoded protein: CASSPVRAGELFF.

This clonotype has only a few counts. The chain carries TRBV24-1 and TRBJ2-5; D uncertain. Between the trimmed V and J ends, which lost 2 bases and 2 bases, there was a span of 14 bases. The CDR3 is made up of 16 amino acids. Germline-derived CDR1 and CDR2 are KGHDR and SFDVKD. The CDR3 coding sequence is TGTGCCACCAGTGATTCTAACAGACCGACGCAAGAGACCCAGTACTTC. Translated: CATSDSNRPTQETQYF.

The sample holds a few counts of this clonotype. The rearrangement links TRBV13 to TRBJ2-2, with 8 bases lining up with TRBD2. The V gene end was trimmed by 6 bases and the J gene end by 4 bases; junction bases not matched to a gene: 7. From germline, CDR1 is PRHDT and CDR2 FYEKMQ (reference sequence). CDR3 size: 15 residues. The CDR3 reads CASRRGLAGTGELFF. The CDR3 nucleotides read TGTGCCAGCAGACGCGGCCTAGCGGGCACCGGGGAGCTGTTTTTT. Full variable domain (missing parts from reference TRBV13 and TRBJ2-2): AAGVIQSPRHLIKEKRETATLKCYPIPRHDTVYWYQQGPGQDPQFLISFYEKMQSDKGSIPDRFSAQQFSDYHSELNMSSLELGDSALYFCASRRGLAGTGELFFGEGSRLTVL.

This clonotype has just a few counts. The chain joins TRBV20-1 to TRBJ2-1; 7 bases match TRBD2. This CDR3 contains 15 residues. The germline V gene encodes CDR1 DFQATT and CDR2 SNEGSKA (reference sequence). V shed 6 bases, J shed 7 bases, and the junction held 15 bases outside the gene matches. This CDR3 is CSALSGGRLGNEQFF. As DNA, the CDR3 is TGCAGTGCCCTATCGGGAGGACGTCTCGGTAATGAGCAGTTCTTC.

There are many counts of this clonotype. As DNA, the CDR3 is TGCGCCAGCAGCAGGACCAGAATTACCTACAATGAGCAGTTCTTC. Encoded protein: CASSRTRITYNEQFF. This sequence joins TRBV5-1 and TRBJ2-1; D uncertain. Germline CDR1 SGHRS, CDR2 YFSETQ. This CDR3 is 15 amino acids long. Between the trimmed V and J ends, which lost 4 bases and 2 bases, there was a span of 13 bases. Full variable domain (rest looked up from reference TRBV5-1 and TRBJ2-1): KAGVTQTPRYLIKTRGQQVTLSCSPISGHRSVSWYQQTPGQGLQFLFEYFSETQRNKGNFPGRFSGRQFSNSRSEMNVSTLELGDSALYLCASSRTRITYNEQFFGPGTRLTVL.

This rearrangement joins TRBV29-1 to TRBJ2-1; 7 bases are shared with TRBD1. V dropped 4 bases and J dropped 9; count of bases not matched to a gene: 12. This CDR3 has 14 amino acids. Per the germline V gene, CDR1 is SQVTM and CDR2 is ANQGSEA. In DNA form, the CDR3 reads TGCAGCGTTGTAGGCCTTGGACAGGTCGGTGAGCAGTTCTTC. Its protein is CSVVGLGQVGEQFF.

In this sample, this clonotype turned up a few times. The genes are TRBV4-1 and TRBJ2-7, with D tentatively TRBD1 (6 bases). The ends were cut back, 4 bases at V and 5 bases at J, with 21 bases in the middle. Germline values: CDR1 MGHRA, CDR2 YSYEKL. The CDR3 loop spans 16 amino acids. CDR3 sequence reads: CASSPNETGNTNEQYF. The CDR3 DNA is TGCGCCAGCAGCCCCAATGAAACAGGGAATACCAACGAGCAGTACTTC.

This clonotype was seen just once. The gene calls are TRBV24-1 and TRBJ2-3; 7 bases are shared with TRBD1. This CDR3 is built from 16 residues. V lost 4 bases to trimming and J lost 2 bases; unmatched junction nucleotides: 8. Per the germline V gene, CDR1 is KGHDR and CDR2 is SFDVKD. The DNA of the CDR3 is TGTGCCACCAGTGAGACGACAGGGCACATCACAGATACGCAGTATTTT. As protein: CATSETTGHITDTQYF.

This clonotype was observed a few times. DNA of the CDR3: TGTGCCAGCAGCCGGGTAGGTTACTACGAGCAGTACTTC. It codes for CASSRVGYYEQYF. The chain has TRBV25-1 and TRBJ2-7; D unresolved. The V and J ends lost 6 bases and 3 bases respectively, with 12 bases between them. Per the germline V gene, CDR1 is MGHDK and CDR2 is SYGVNS. The CDR3 is 13 amino acids.

The chain recombines TRBV7-9 with TRBJ1-5, with D unclear. CDR3 size: 14 residues. Germline lookup yields CDR1 SEHNR and CDR2 FQNEAQ (reference sequence). Trimming pared 5 bases from V and 4 bases from J, leaving 12 bases between. The CDR3 protein is CASSRPGRNQPQHF. The CDR3 coding sequence is TGTGCCAGCAGCCGCCCGGGGAGAAATCAGCCCCAGCATTTT.

This clonotype was counted many times. The chain uses TRBV20-1 and TRBJ2-3; 10 bases align to TRBD2. The CDR3 has 15 amino acids. Per the germline V gene, CDR1 is DFQATT and CDR2 is SNEGSKA (reference sequence). V was clipped by 2 bases and J by 1 base; unmatched bases: 3. The CDR3 bases are TGCAGTGCTAGACTAGCGGGAGTCGGCACAGATACGCAGTATTTT. Its translation: CSARLAGVGTDTQYF.

This clonotype came up a few times. The rearrangement uses TRBV10-3 and TRBJ1-1, with 7 bases identical to TRBD1. Germline CDR1 and CDR2: ENHRY and SYGVKD. The CDR3 has 11 residues. V lost 3 bases to trimming and J lost 8 bases; unmatched junction nucleotides: 0. The CDR3 nucleotides are TGTGCCATCAGTGACAGGGGGGAAGCTTTCTTT. It encodes CAISDRGEAFF.

The rearrangement uses TRBV4-3 and TRBJ2-3; D gene uncertain. The CDR3 contains 14 residues. Germline V gene data show CDR1 as LGHNA and CDR2 as YSLEER. Trimming shortened V by 5 bases and J by 2 bases, and 11 bases separated the two germline ends. The CDR3 spells CASSSTAFTDTQYF. DNA for the CDR3: TGCGCCAGCAGCAGCACAGCTTTCACAGATACGCAGTATTTT.

The genes are TRBV11-2 and TRBJ2-2; 9 nucleotides match TRBD1. Per the germline V gene, CDR1 is SGHAT and CDR2 is FQNNGV. Unmatched junction bases numbered 0, after V lost 4 bases and J lost 6 bases. CDR3 length: 13 residues. The CDR3 region is CASSWTGAGELFF. DNA for the CDR3: TGTGCCAGCAGCTGGACAGGGGCCGGGGAGCTGTTTTTT.

The chain couples TRBV7-3 to TRBJ2-5; the match to TRBD1 covers 8 bases. The V segment lost 4 bases and the J segment 5 bases; nucleotides outside the gene matches: 6. The CDR3 is made up of 14 amino acids. Germline V gene lookup returns CDR1 SGHTA and CDR2 FQGTGA. The CDR3 protein is CASSSQGAGETQYF. In DNA form, the CDR3 reads TGTGCCAGCAGCTCCCAGGGGGCCGGGGAGACCCAGTACTTC.

This clonotype has at least ten counts. The rearrangement uses TRBV4-3 and TRBJ2-1; no clear D gene. The germline V gene has CDR1 LGHNA and CDR2 YSLEER. Trimming shortened V by 1 base and J by 5 bases, and 9 bases separated the two germline ends. This CDR3 contains 14 residues. The CDR3 here is CASSQGLSDNEQFF. The CDR3 coding sequence is TGCGCCAGCAGCCAAGGACTCAGTGACAATGAGCAGTTCTTC.

This clonotype was detected a few times. The V and J genes are TRBV6-1 and TRBJ2-1; D is undetermined. Per the germline V gene, CDR1 is MNHNS and CDR2 is SASEGT. The CDR3 sequence is 16 residues long. Trimming pared 5 bases from V and 6 bases from J, leaving 20 bases between. The DNA for the CDR3 is TGTGCCAGCAGTCCCTGGGCCTCGCACACGGGCAATGAGCAGTTCTTC. It specifies CASSPWASHTGNEQFF.

This clonotype was counted only a few times. The rearrangement links TRBV12-3 or TRBV12-4 to TRBJ2-6, with 7 positions matching TRBD1. The CDR3 sequence is 16 residues long. With 6 bases clipped from V and 0 bases from J, the junction kept 5 bases outside the gene matches. CDR3 residues: CASSPGGNSGANVLTF. In nucleotides, the CDR3 is TGTGCCAGCAGCCCAGGGGGTAACTCTGGGGCCAACGTCCTGACTTTC.

In this sample, this clonotype turned up many times. The rearrangement uses TRBV24-1 and TRBJ2-7; 8 bases line up with TRBD2. Trimming at V came to 4 bases and at J to 3 bases, leaving 4 bases not matched to a gene. The length of the CDR3 is 14 residues. The germline V gene encodes CDR1 KGHDR and CDR2 SFDVKD. The CDR3 here is CATSDPGLGYEQYF. In nucleotides, the CDR3 is TGTGCCACCAGTGACCCGGGACTAGGCTACGAGCAGTACTTC.

A few counts support this clonotype. The chain joins TRBV12-3 or TRBV12-4 to TRBJ1-2; no clear D gene. The V end was cut by 7 bases, the J end by 4 bases, with 10 bases between. This CDR3 contains 12 residues. CDR3 nucleotide sequence: TGTGCCAGCACCCGGAGGTCCTATGGCTACACCTTC. It encodes CASTRRSYGYTF.

This clonotype turned up a few times. This chain links TRBV5-1 with TRBJ2-7, with D tentatively TRBD2 (7 bases). The CDR3 sequence is 18 residues long. The V end lost 6 bases, the J end lost 3 bases, and 28 bases lay between the germline ends. CDR1 and CDR2 from the germline V gene are SGHRS and YFSETQ. The CDR3 loop is CASTPTGGGLAGVYEQYF. CDR3 DNA sequence: TGCGCCAGCACCCCTACTGGAGGGGGACTGGCGGGGGTCTACGAGCAGTACTTC.

The table lists this clonotype with many counts. This chain connects TRBV6-2 or TRBV6-3 to TRBJ2-1; TRBD2 agrees at 9 bases. The ends lost 2 bases at V and 9 bases at J; junction bases unmatched: 14. In germline, CDR1 is MNHEY, CDR2 SVGEGT. The CDR3 loop spans 17 amino acids. The CDR3 DNA sequence: TGTGCCAGCAGTTACATGCGTAGGGCGGGGGGGCCTAGTGAGCAGTTCTTC. Translation: CASSYMRRAGGPSEQFF.

The chain couples TRBV7-2 to TRBJ2-5; no firm D call. V was pared by 7 bases and J by 5 bases, with 11 bases between. Germline V gives CDR1 SGHTA, CDR2 FQGNSA. CDR3 size: 12 residues. The CDR3 loop is CASTDARETQYF. DNA of the CDR3: TGTGCCAGCACCGATGCACGGGAGACCCAGTACTTC.

This chain uses TRBV7-9 with TRBJ2-3; 7 bases match TRBD1. With 4 bases clipped from V and 4 bases from J, the junction kept 11 bases outside the gene matches. The CDR3 totals 16 residues. The germline gives CDR1 SEHNR, CDR2 FQNEAQ (reference sequence). CDR3 bases: TGTGCCAGCAGCTCGAAGACACAGGGGTGGGCAGATACGCAGTATTTT. Amino acid sequence: CASSSKTQGWADTQYF.

This clonotype was detected a few times. The chain combines TRBV9 with TRBJ2-5; 7 bases map to TRBD2. There are 17 residues in the CDR3. V trimming: 0 bases; J trimming: 2 bases; junction bases outside the gene matches: 10. Germline V lookup: CDR1 SGDLS, CDR2 YYNGEE. The CDR3 sequence is CASSVATGGGPQETQYF. CDR3 DNA: TGTGCCAGCAGCGTAGCTACGGGGGGAGGGCCGCAAGAGACCCAGTACTTC.

This clonotype has a handful of counts. The chain joins TRBV28 to TRBJ2-7, with D unresolved. The length of the CDR3 is 12 residues. Trimming shortened V by 5 bases and J by 1 base, and 6 bases separated the two germline ends. Per the germline V gene, CDR1 is MDHEN and CDR2 is SYDVKM. In DNA form, the CDR3 reads TGTGCCAGCAGTGCGGCGTCCTACGAGCAGTACTTC. This codes for CASSAASYEQYF.

This clonotype showed up just a few times. The chain combines TRBV12-3 or TRBV12-4 with TRBJ1-6, with 11 nucleotides matching TRBD1. The CDR3 totals 15 residues. J lost 8 bases, V lost 1 base, and 1 base had no gene match. CDR3 nucleotides: TGTGCCAGCAGTTTAGTGGGACAGGGGGATTCACCCCTCCACTTT. Protein product: CASSLVGQGDSPLHF.

In its sample, this clonotype was seen many times. V is TRBV6-1 and J is TRBJ2-7; 10 bases match TRBD2. Germline trimming cut 6 bases from V and 3 bases from J; bases unmatched to any gene: 8. CDR3 length: 15 amino acids. Germline V gives CDR1 MNHNS, CDR2 SASEGT. CDR3 sequence: CASRKERGGLYEQYF. The CDR3, as DNA: TGTGCCAGCAGGAAGGAGCGGGGGGGCCTCTACGAGCAGTACTTC.